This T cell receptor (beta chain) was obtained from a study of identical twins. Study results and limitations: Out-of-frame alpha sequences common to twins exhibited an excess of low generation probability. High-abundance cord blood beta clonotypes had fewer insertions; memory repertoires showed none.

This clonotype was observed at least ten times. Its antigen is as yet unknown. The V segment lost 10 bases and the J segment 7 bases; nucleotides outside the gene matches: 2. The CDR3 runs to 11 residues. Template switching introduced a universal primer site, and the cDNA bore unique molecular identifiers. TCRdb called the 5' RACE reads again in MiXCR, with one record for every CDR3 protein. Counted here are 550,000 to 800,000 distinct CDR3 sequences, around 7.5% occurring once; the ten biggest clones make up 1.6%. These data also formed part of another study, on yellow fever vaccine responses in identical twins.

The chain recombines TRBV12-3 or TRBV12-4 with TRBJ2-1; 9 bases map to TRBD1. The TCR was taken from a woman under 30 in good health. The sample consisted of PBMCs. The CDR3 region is CATGQGNEQFF. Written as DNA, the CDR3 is TGTGCCACCGGACAGGGGAATGAGCAGTTCTTC.